Each of the 27 T cell receptor beta chains below was sequenced from the same sample in a study of identical twins. TCRdb reanalysed the 5' RACE reads using MiXCR and keeps one entry per CDR3 protein. The sample lists approximately 680,000 distinct CDR3 sequences, under 8.5% occurring once. The same sample was also used in a study of yellow fever vaccine responses in identical twins.

Material for sequencing was PBMCs. Every receptor here comes from a woman in her late teens or twenties in good health.

The chain employs TRBV4-2 and TRBJ2-5, with TRBD2 identical over 12 bases. CDR1 and CDR2 (germline): LGHNA, YNFKEQ. There are 18 residues in the CDR3. J was trimmed by 1 base and V by 1 base; bases with no gene match: 7. The chain's CDR3 is CASSQVRASGGAQETQYF. The CDR3 DNA is TGTGCCAGCAGCCAAGTTAGGGCTAGCGGGGGGGCCCAAGAGACCCAGTACTTC.

In its sample, this clonotype was seen many times. CDR3 nucleotide sequence: TGTGCCAGCAGTTTATGGGTCCCGGGACAGGCTCGGGGTGGCTACACCTTC. Its translation is CASSLWVPGQARGGYTF. The chain employs TRBV12-3 or TRBV12-4 and TRBJ1-2; 8 nucleotides agree with TRBD1. There are 17 residues in the CDR3. Trimming at V came to 2 bases and at J to 7 bases, leaving 15 bases not matched to a gene.

This clonotype was observed a few times. This rearrangement joins TRBV7-6 to TRBJ1-1; tentatively, D is TRBD1 (6 bases). Germline values: CDR1 SGHVS, CDR2 FNYEAQ. V gave up 5 bases and J gave up 0 bases, with 16 bases separating them. This CDR3 spans 16 amino acids. Written as DNA, the CDR3 is TGTGCCAGCAGCGGAGGCTCGGGGGGCATGAACACTGAAGCTTTCTTT. It translates to CASSGGSGGMNTEAFF.

This chain connects TRBV2 to TRBJ1-3; perhaps TRBD1 as D (5 bases). Germline loops: CDR1 SNHLY, CDR2 FYNNEI. V gave up 3 bases and J gave up 3 bases, with 12 bases separating them. This CDR3 has 15 residues. CDR3 region: CASSDEGSGGNTIYF. For the CDR3, the DNA is TGTGCCAGCAGTGACGAGGGGAGCGGTGGAAACACCATATATTTT.

In this sample, this clonotype turned up many times. The chain links TRBV29-1 to TRBJ2-4; D might be TRBD1 (6 bases). Germline CDR1 is SQVTM and CDR2 is ANQGSEA. Deletions cut 3 bases from V and 1 base from J, with 7 bases between. The CDR3 spans 13 residues. The CDR3 bases are TGCAGCGTTGAGCAGGGGGCCAAAAACATTCAGTACTTC. Translation: CSVEQGAKNIQYF.

The sample holds many counts of this clonotype. The chain carries TRBV10-3 and TRBJ2-3, with 13 bases matching TRBD2. The CDR3 contains 15 residues. The V segment lost 8 bases and the J segment 3 bases; nucleotides outside the gene matches: 5. CDR1 and CDR2 from the germline V gene are ENHRY and SYGVKD. DNA for the CDR3: TGTGCCATCCGGACTAGCGGGAGTTTAACAGATACGCAGTATTTT. Its protein product is CAIRTSGSLTDTQYF.

This clonotype occurred many times. The chain combines TRBV5-6 with TRBJ2-5; 8 bases agree with TRBD2. The CDR3 runs 15 residues. Germline loops: CDR1 SGHDT, CDR2 YYEEEE. V gave up 2 bases and J gave up 4 bases; unmatched junction bases: 7. The CDR3, as DNA: TGTGCCAGCAGCTTTACCCGGACTAGCCCAGAGACCCAGTACTTC. This sequence encodes CASSFTRTSPETQYF.

This clonotype was counted a few times. This chain connects TRBV15 to TRBJ1-1; D gene ambiguous. The germline V and J ends were trimmed by 5 bases and 0 bases, with 16 bases remaining between them. The CDR3 covers 16 residues. CDR1 and CDR2 from the germline V gene are LNHNV and YYDKDF (reference sequence). The CDR3 here is CATSVSPTGLNTEAFF. In DNA form, the CDR3 reads TGTGCCACCAGCGTGTCCCCCACGGGGTTGAACACTGAAGCTTTCTTT.

The chain couples TRBV4-1 to TRBJ1-5, with TRBD1 as a possible D gene (5 bases). The CDR3 contains 15 residues. Germline CDR1 reads MGHRA; CDR2 reads YSYEKL. V lost 2 bases to trimming and J lost 7 bases, with 15 bases between them. The CDR3 is CASSQSRGEEQPQHF. Here the CDR3 DNA reads TGCGCCAGCAGCCAAAGTCGGGGGGAGGAACAGCCCCAGCATTTT.

This chain links TRBV2 with TRBJ1-6; the D is unclear. The V end lost 10 bases, the J end lost 8 bases, and 15 bases lay between the germline ends. The CDR3 extends over 13 amino acids. The germline CDR1 and CDR2 sequences are SNHLY and FYNNEI. CDR3 protein: CATNPGSYSPLHF. CDR3 coding DNA: TGTGCCACCAACCCGGGATCATATTCACCCCTCCACTTT.

This clonotype was seen repeatedly, ten times or more. The V and J genes are TRBV29-1 and TRBJ2-7; TRBD2 aligns across 13 bases. J was trimmed by 0 bases and V by 4 bases; bases with no gene match: 18. The CDR3 has 20 amino acids. Germline V CDR1 and CDR2: SQVTM, ANQGSEA. The CDR3 sequence: CSVVLHYRLAGGEFSYEQYF. CDR3 DNA: TGCAGCGTTGTCCTCCACTATAGACTAGCGGGAGGTGAATTCTCCTACGAGCAGTACTTC.

This clonotype was observed many times. The rearrangement uses TRBV3-1 and TRBJ2-7; 8 nucleotides agree with TRBD2. V lost 4 bases to trimming and J lost 7 bases; unmatched junction nucleotides: 6. The germline gives CDR1 LGHDT, CDR2 YNNKEL (reference sequence). The CDR3 is 13 amino acids. In DNA, the CDR3 is TGTGCCAGCAGCCCGGGACTAGAGGGTGAGCAGTACGTC. Translated: CASSPGLEGEQYV.

The V call is TRBV14, the J call TRBJ1-1; D gene unclear. V was cut by 0 bases and J by 7 bases, with 6 bases left in between. Looked up from germline, CDR1 is SGHDN and CDR2 is FVKESK. The CDR3 length is 12 residues. CDR3 nucleotides: TGTGCCAGCAGCCAAGACAGGTTTGAAGCTTTCTTT. Encoded protein: CASSQDRFEAFF.

This clonotype was detected many times. The V and J genes are TRBV7-9 and TRBJ1-6; 7 nucleotides match TRBD1. V was pared by 1 base and J by 13 bases, with 7 bases of the junction left unmatched. CDR1 SEHNR and CDR2 FQNEAQ come from the germline V gene (reference sequence). The CDR3 covers 14 residues. The CDR3 DNA sequence: TGTGCCAGCAGCTTAGGACAGGGTTCCCAGCCCCTCCACTTT. Translation: CASSLGQGSQPLHF.

The V call is TRBV6-1, the J call TRBJ2-7, with 9 bases that match TRBD2. This CDR3 region has 16 residues. Germline V lookup: CDR1 MNHNS, CDR2 SASEGT. Losses at the gene ends were 10 bases for V and 2 bases for J; bases not matched to a gene: 15. The CDR3 coding sequence is TGTGCCACCGCCTCAACTATAGCGGGGGACCCCTACGAGCAGTACTTC. Translation: CATASTIAGDPYEQYF.

This clonotype showed up just a few times. This chain uses TRBV3-1 with TRBJ2-1; D gene unclear. The CDR3 spans 12 residues. Looked up from germline, CDR1 is LGHDT and CDR2 is YNNKEL (reference sequence). Trimming took off 2 bases at V and 6 bases at J, with 5 bases between the two ends. CDR3 region: CASSQSVNEQFF. The DNA for the CDR3 is TGTGCCAGCAGCCAATCGGTCAATGAGCAGTTCTTC.

This chain uses TRBV20-1 with TRBJ1-1; unclear D gene. The V end lost 1 base, the J end lost 7 bases, and 10 bases lay between the germline ends. There are 12 residues in the CDR3. CDR1 and CDR2 (germline): DFQATT, SNEGSKA (reference sequence). This chain's CDR3 is CSARGPSIEAFF. DNA for the CDR3: TGCAGTGCTAGAGGCCCGTCGATTGAAGCTTTCTTT.

V gene TRBV27 combines with J gene TRBJ1-5; no definite D call. V was trimmed by 3 bases and J by 10 bases, leaving 4 bases between them. The CDR3 is made up of 10 amino acids. Germline V gene lookup returns CDR1 MNHEY and CDR2 SMNVEV (reference sequence). CDR3 loop: CASSLGPQHF. The CDR3, as DNA: TGTGCCAGCAGTTTGGGCCCCCAGCATTTT.

The chain joins TRBV18 to TRBJ2-1; weak D call: TRBD2 (6 bases). The germline V and J ends were trimmed by 3 bases and 10 bases, with 22 bases remaining between them. The V gene's germline CDR1 is KGHSH and CDR2 LQKENI. The CDR3 totals 16 residues. This CDR3 is CASSPMFASANEEQFF. Here the CDR3 DNA reads TGTGCCAGCTCACCCATGTTTGCTAGCGCAAACGAGGAGCAGTTCTTC.

This chain links TRBV29-1 with TRBJ2-3, with D possibly TRBD2 on 6 matching bases. The V end lost 6 bases, the J end lost 2 bases, and 12 bases lay between the germline ends. CDR1 SQVTM and CDR2 ANQGSEA come from the germline V gene. The CDR3 contains 13 residues. CDR3 residues: CSVGVAVTDTQYF. Here the CDR3 DNA reads TGCAGCGTCGGGGTAGCGGTCACAGATACGCAGTATTTT.

This clonotype was observed a few times. The rearrangement links TRBV7-9 to TRBJ1-1; no clear D. This CDR3 is 9 amino acids long. Trimming stripped 8 bases from V and 11 bases from J, with 9 bases between. Germline V CDR1 and CDR2: SEHNR, FQNEAQ (reference sequence). The CDR3 region is CASEYGAFF. DNA of the CDR3: TGTGCCAGCGAATACGGGGCTTTCTTT. Full variable domain (rest looked up from reference TRBV7-9 and TRBJ1-1): DTGVSQNPRHKITKRGQNVTFRCDPISEHNRLYWYRQTLGQGPEFLTYFQNEAQLEKSRLLSDRFSAERPKGSFSTLEIQRTEQGDSAMYLCASEYGAFFGQGTRLTVV.

The V call is TRBV4-1, the J call TRBJ2-1; TRBD2 matches at 11 bases. Trimming took 2 bases from V and 6 from J; bases not matched to a gene: 6. Germline V lookup: CDR1 MGHRA, CDR2 YSYEKL. The CDR3 is 16 amino acids. This chain's CDR3 is CASSQNQLAGVNEQFF. The CDR3 DNA follows: TGCGCCAGCAGCCAAAATCAACTAGCGGGAGTCAATGAGCAGTTCTTC.

This clonotype was picked up a small number of times. The chain joins TRBV6-5 to TRBJ2-7; D may match TRBD1 or TRBD2 (5 bases each). Germline assignment: CDR1 MNHEY and CDR2 SVGAGI. With 2 bases removed from V and 2 bases from J, the gap between germline ends came to 10 bases. This CDR3 has 14 amino acids. The CDR3 protein is CASSYGKGPYEQYF. The DNA of the CDR3 is TGTGCCAGCAGTTACGGCAAGGGACCCTACGAGCAGTACTTC.

This clonotype was seen ten or more times. The chain has TRBV12-3 or TRBV12-4 and TRBJ2-2; TRBD2 agrees at 10 bases. CDR3 length: 20 amino acids. The junction had 21 bases not matched to a gene; V was cut back by 8 bases and J by 3 bases. This chain's CDR3 is CASLGGEGSSGRWDTGELFF. The CDR3 bases are TGTGCCAGCTTAGGTGGCGAAGGGTCTAGCGGGAGATGGGACACCGGGGAGCTGTTTTTT.

There are many counts of this clonotype. The genes are TRBV10-3 and TRBJ1-5, with D unresolved. Trimming removed 2 bases from V and 0 bases from J, with 5 bases in between. Germline values: CDR1 ENHRY, CDR2 SYGVKD. This CDR3 region has 14 residues. The CDR3 nucleotides read TGTGCCATCAGTGAGCGGGGTAGCAATCAGCCCCAGCATTTT. It specifies CAISERGSNQPQHF.

The rearrangement links TRBV5-6 to TRBJ2-3, with 9 bases fitting TRBD1. Looked up from germline, CDR1 is SGHDT and CDR2 is YYEEEE. V shed 4 bases and J 5 bases; nucleotides not matched to a gene: 14. The CDR3 contains 17 residues. The CDR3 region is CASSLLKRDRAVDTQYF. CDR3 sequence (DNA): TGTGCCAGCAGCCTTCTAAAACGGGACAGGGCTGTAGATACGCAGTATTTT.

A few counts support this clonotype. The chain couples TRBV3-1 to TRBJ2-1; D might be TRBD1 or TRBD2, each matching 6 bases. Trimming took 1 base from V and 2 from J, leaving 12 bases between them. This CDR3 contains 16 residues. The germline CDR1 and CDR2 sequences are LGHDT and YNNKEL (reference sequence). DNA of the CDR3: TGTGCCAGCAGCCAAGCCGGGGGCAGAGCCTACAATGAGCAGTTCTTC. Translated: CASSQAGGRAYNEQFF.